This TCR beta chain was obtained from a study of HIV-infected patients and healthy controls. This clonotype was seen ten or more times. TCRdb recomputed calls from the 5' RACE reads with MiXCR, one row per CDR3 protein. The sample yields 18,000 or so distinct CDR3 sequences, 16% seen once. This TCR derives from a human donor in good health. The sequencing sample was made of CD8+ T cells from blood.

CDR3 nucleotide sequence: TGTGCCAGCAGCTTAAAACCGGAAAAACTGTTTTTT. Residues: CASSLKPEKLFF. The gene calls are TRBV7-9 and TRBJ1-4, with no clear D. The germline CDR1 and CDR2 sequences are SEHNR and FQNEAQ (reference sequence). The CDR3 totals 12 residues. V was trimmed by 2 bases and J by 8 bases, leaving 6 bases between them.